This TCR beta chain was found in a study of CXCR3-negative and CXCR3-positive naive CD8 T cells. Germline V gene data show CDR1 as SGDLS and CDR2 as YYNGEE. This CDR3 spans 17 amino acids. It was by 5' RACE with UMI labels that the TRB cDNA libraries were prepared. TCRdb reanalyzed the 5' RACE reads and collapses them to one entry per CDR3 protein, without DNA. Recorded here are about 140,000 distinct CDR3 sequences; the top ten clones represent 0.4% to 0.5%. General study points: TRB CDR3s were more hydrophobic in CXCR3-positive than in CXCR3-negative naive cells.

As concerns this clonotype: The antigen remains undetermined.

This sequence was found in a human donor in good health. Some clones in this sample may be carry-over from other donors' samples. The chain uses TRBV9 and TRBJ2-5; TCRdb's assignment of TRBD2 cannot be checked, as there is no DNA. The sample was naive CXCR3+ CD8+ T cells from blood. Subset noted: CD45RO-CCR7+CD27+CD95- naive CD8+ T cells expressing CXCR3 (TNR3+). This CDR3 reads CASSVAVAGGSQETQYF.